This T cell receptor beta chain was identified in a study of cytomegalovirus exposure and HLA in healthy donors. Study results and caveats: No immune exposure information besides CMV serostatus was available.

This CDR3 spans 13 amino acids. Germline V lookup: CDR1 SGHAT, CDR2 FQNNGV. Trimming stripped 4 bases from V and 6 bases from J, with 10 bases between. 13 Jbeta primers and 60 Vbeta primers were used for the PCR. Libraries were prepared by immunoSEQ multiplex PCR; TCRdb keeps only in-frame clonotypes and omits some of them. The profile shows 150,000 or so clones, around three quarters of them singletons. On this clone: Its specificity is not known.

The sequence was obtained from a woman in her thirties or forties in good health and CMV-seropositive. The chain employs TRBV11-2 and TRBJ1-5, with TRBD1 as a possible D gene (6 bases). The sample consisted of PBMCs. The CDR3 DNA reads TGTGCCAGCAGCTCCCTAGGGGGTCAGCCCCAGCATTTT. As protein: CASSSLGGQPQHF.